One sample yielded the 30 T cell receptor beta chains listed below, sequenced in a study of shared clonotypes between healthy human individuals. Terminally differentiated effector memory CD45RA+ cells were excluded by CCR7 positive selection of CD45RO-negative cells. Repertoires were generated with immunoSEQ multiplex PCR, while TCRdb's copy carries only in-frame clones and drops some. This sample carries around 2,000,000 clones, just under 95% of them seen once, and the ten largest clones take 0.9% to 1.4%. The sequenced sample was naive CD8+ T cells sorted from blood. The source is a man younger than 35 in good health.

With respect to this clone: This specimen includes other DNA sequences encoding the same CDR3. The V gene is TRBV4-1, the J gene TRBJ2-1, with D possibly TRBD2 on 5 matching bases. Germline assignment: CDR1 MGHRA and CDR2 YSYEKL. V was cut by 0 bases and J by 4 bases, with 10 bases left in between. This CDR3 is 15 amino acids long. Here the CDR3 reads CASSQDLASYNEQFF. The CDR3 DNA is TGCGCCAGCAGCCAAGATCTAGCCAGTTACAATGAGCAGTTCTTC.

This chain uses TRBV2 with TRBJ2-7; D may match TRBD1 or TRBD2 (6 bases each). Trimming cost V 11 bases and J 3 bases, with 32 bases left between them. The CDR3 has 18 amino acids. Germline V lookup: CDR1 SNHLY, CDR2 FYNNEI. Here the CDR3 reads CAYISVGGVQGIGYEQYF. CDR3 DNA sequence: TGTGCCTACATTTCAGTCGGCGGGGTACAGGGTATAGGCTACGAGCAGTACTTC.

The chain is built from TRBV21-1 and TRBJ1-2; no check of the table's D call, TRBD1, against the DNA was made. TRBV21-1 is termed a pseudogene. The CDR3 runs 14 residues. The DNA of the CDR3 is TGTGCCAGCAGCAAACGGCCCAGGGGGTATGGCTACACCTTC. Amino acids: CASSKRPRGYGYTF.

The chain carries TRBV4-1 and TRBJ2-7; the D is unclear. Germline V CDR1 and CDR2: MGHRA, YSYEKL. The length of the CDR3 is 14 residues. Between the trimmed V and J ends, which lost 1 base and 3 bases, there was a span of 10 bases. CDR3 nucleotide sequence: TGCGCCAGCAGCCAAGCCCTAATCGGCTACGAGCAGTACTTC. This codes for CASSQALIGYEQYF.

This chain uses TRBV19 with TRBJ1-5, with no clear D. CDR3 length: 12 residues. Per germline, CDR1 LNHDA and CDR2 SQIVND (reference sequence). Trimming stripped 3 bases from V and 3 bases from J, with 3 bases between. Written as DNA, the CDR3 is TGTGCCAGTAGTATGCCCAATCAGCCCCAGCATTTT. Translating gives CASSMPNQPQHF.

The chain combines TRBV4-1 with TRBJ1-6; D might be TRBD1 (5 bases). The CDR3 length is 14 residues. Germline V gene sequence: CDR1 MGHRA, CDR2 YSYEKL. Between the trimmed V and J ends, which lost 0 bases and 13 bases, there was a span of 13 bases. CDR3 nucleotide sequence: TGCGCCAGCAGCCAAGATGGGGCATACAGTCCCCTCCACTTT. This translates into CASSQDGAYSPLHF.

This chain links TRBV4-3 with TRBJ1-4; 10 bases match TRBD1. V gave up 1 base and J gave up 8 bases; unmatched junction bases: 13. This CDR3 is 18 amino acids long. Germline loops: CDR1 LGHNA, CDR2 YSLEER. CDR3 in amino acids: CASSQATAGTGVREKLFF. For the CDR3, the DNA is TGCGCCAGCAGCCAAGCTACGGCGGGGACAGGGGTCAGAGAAAAACTGTTTTTT.

The rearrangement uses TRBV28 and TRBJ2-7; the D is unclear. Germline V lookup: CDR1 MDHEN, CDR2 SYDVKM. Trimming stripped 3 bases from V and 3 bases from J, with 9 bases between. This CDR3 region has 13 residues. The CDR3 loop reads CASSLKQLYEQYF. The CDR3 region has the DNA TGTGCCAGCAGTTTGAAGCAGCTCTACGAGCAGTACTTC.

The chain uses TRBV19 and TRBJ2-3, with D uncertain. V was trimmed by 2 bases and J by 9 bases, leaving 6 bases between them. The CDR3 length is 11 residues. CDR1 and CDR2 from the germline V gene are LNHDA and SQIVND (reference sequence). CDR3 sequence: CASSILGTQYF. As DNA, the CDR3 is TGTGCCAGTAGTATACTTGGGACGCAGTATTTT.

This clone was observed a few times. This chain connects TRBV30 to TRBJ2-7, with D uncertain. CDR3 length equals 13 residues. V dropped 1 base and J dropped 5 bases, with 12 bases sitting between them. Germline V gene lookup returns CDR1 GTSNPN and CDR2 SVGIG (reference sequence). This chain's CDR3 is CAWSGTLIHEQYF. Written as DNA, the CDR3 is TGTGCCTGGAGTGGAACTCTGATCCACGAGCAGTACTTC.

The gene calls are TRBV21-1 and TRBJ1-1. TRBV21-1 constitutes a pseudogene. There are 14 residues in the CDR3. The CDR3 nucleotides read TGTGCCAGCAACCCCCGACGTAGACCGAACGAGGCTTTCTTT. Its protein product is CASNPRRRPNEAFF.

V and J are TRBV27 and TRBJ1-5, with TRBD1 identical over 10 bases. CDR1 and CDR2 from the germline V gene are MNHEY and SMNVEV (reference sequence). This CDR3 is 11 amino acids long. V lost 4 bases to trimming and J lost 16 bases; unmatched junction nucleotides: 4. The CDR3 here is CASSSGQGIHF. The DNA for the CDR3 is TGTGCCAGCAGTTCGGGACAGGGGATACATTTT.

The chain carries TRBV28 and TRBJ1-4; D might be TRBD1 (6 bases). V gave up 5 bases and J gave up 0 bases, with 13 bases separating them. Germline CDR1 MDHEN, CDR2 SYDVKM. This CDR3 has 16 amino acids. The CDR3 reads CASSQDRIATNEKLFF. The DNA for the CDR3 is TGTGCCAGCAGTCAGGACAGAATCGCAACTAATGAAAAACTGTTTTTT.

CDR3 residues: CASRYNPSVKGEQYF. The CDR3 bases are TGCGCCAGCAGGTACAACCCCTCGGTGAAGGGCGAGCAGTACTTC. This rearrangement joins TRBV4-1 to TRBJ2-7; D not certain. Trimming shortened V by 6 bases and J by 6 bases, and 21 bases separated the two germline ends. This CDR3 spans 15 amino acids. CDR1 is MGHRA, CDR2 YSYEKL, per germline.

V is TRBV27 and J is TRBJ2-2; D is ambiguous. CDR1 and CDR2 from the germline V gene are MNHEY and SMNVEV (reference sequence). The V gene lost 6 bases and the J gene lost 4 bases, with 9 bases spanning the gap. The CDR3 has 13 residues. CDR3 coding DNA: TGTGCCAGCAGATCCGACCCCACCGGGGAGCTGTTTTTT. Encoded protein: CASRSDPTGELFF.

The chain is built from TRBV18 and TRBJ1-6; 7 bases are a match to TRBD1. The V gene end was trimmed by 3 bases and the J gene end by 15 bases; junction bases not matched to a gene: 5. This CDR3 contains 12 residues. The V gene's germline CDR1 is KGHSH and CDR2 LQKENI. This chain's CDR3 is CASSPEGQVLHF. CDR3 bases: TGTGCCAGCTCACCCGAAGGACAGGTCCTCCACTTT.

Comments on this clone: The sample holds other DNA sequences that translate to the same CDR3. The genes are TRBV28 and TRBJ1-1; D not resolved. This CDR3 is 12 amino acids long. V gave up 3 bases and J gave up 0 bases, with 2 bases separating them. Germline V lookup: CDR1 MDHEN, CDR2 SYDVKM. DNA for the CDR3: TGTGCCAGCAGTTTTATGAACACTGAAGCTTTCTTT. Encoded protein: CASSFMNTEAFF.

The chain employs TRBV27 and TRBJ1-4; the match to TRBD1 covers 7 bases. CDR1 MNHEY and CDR2 SMNVEV come from the germline V gene (reference sequence). The CDR3 length is 15 residues. With 6 bases clipped from V and 11 bases from J, the junction kept 15 bases outside the gene matches. The CDR3 spells CASSRGFEGAGKLFF. In DNA, the CDR3 is TGTGCCAGCAGCAGGGGTTTTGAGGGGGCTGGTAAACTGTTTTTT.

This chain connects TRBV7-8 to TRBJ2-1; 11 bases are a match to TRBD2. This CDR3 is built from 17 residues. Germline V gene data show CDR1 as SGHVS and CDR2 as FQNEAQ. J was trimmed by 5 bases and V by 1 base; bases with no gene match: 7. CDR3 residues: CASSLDGLAGGNNEQFF. DNA for the CDR3: TGTGCCAGCAGCTTAGACGGCCTAGCGGGAGGCAACAATGAGCAGTTCTTC.

The chain uses TRBV18 and TRBJ2-3, with TRBD2 matching 12 bases. Trimming removed 1 base from V and 3 bases from J; junction bases left unmatched: 2. The length of the CDR3 is 16 residues. Germline CDR1 is KGHSH and CDR2 is LQKENI. The CDR3 reads CASSPRTSGNTDTQYF. Here the CDR3 DNA reads TGTGCCAGCTCACCACGGACTAGCGGGAATACAGATACGCAGTATTTT.

V gene TRBV27 combines with J gene TRBJ2-7; D call uncertain. CDR3 length equals 16 residues. Trimming took off 5 bases at V and 0 bases at J, with 17 bases between the two ends. Germline-derived CDR1 and CDR2 are MNHEY and SMNVEV (reference sequence). For the CDR3, the DNA is TGTGCCAGCAGTCCACTCTCGATAGGCTTCTCCTACGAGCAGTACTTC. Its translation: CASSPLSIGFSYEQYF.

The genes are TRBV14 and TRBJ2-1; TRBD1 matches 7 bases. Germline V lookup: CDR1 SGHDN, CDR2 FVKESK. CDR3 length equals 15 residues. Germline trimming cut 4 bases from V and 4 bases from J; bases unmatched to any gene: 7. Written as DNA, the CDR3 is TGTGCCAGCAGCCTACACACGGGACAGTACAATGAGCAGTTCTTC. Translated: CASSLHTGQYNEQFF.

In regard to this clone: This specimen includes other DNA sequences encoding the same CDR3. V gene TRBV5-1 combines with J gene TRBJ2-2; D unclear. The CDR3 length is 14 residues. The V gene's germline CDR1 is SGHRS and CDR2 YFSETQ. The V and J ends lost 0 bases and 1 base respectively, with 4 bases between them. The CDR3 DNA sequence: TGCGCCAGCAGCTTGGACGGGAACACCGGGGAGCTGTTTTTT. This sequence encodes CASSLDGNTGELFF. Together with reference TRBV5-1 and TRBJ2-2, the CDR3 gives the full variable domain: KAGVTQTPRYLIKTRGQQVTLSCSPISGHRSVSWYQQTPGQGLQFLFEYFSETQRNKGNFPGRFSGRQFSNSRSEMNVSTLELGDSALYLCASSLDGNTGELFFGEGSRLTVL.

The J gene is TRBJ1-1, the V gene TRBV29-1, with D hard to call. V gave up 3 bases and J gave up 5 bases, with 13 bases separating them. Germline V gene data show CDR1 as SQVTM and CDR2 as ANQGSEA. The CDR3 has 13 residues. The DNA for the CDR3 is TGCAGCGTTGAGGAACCCTTGAGGACTGAAGCTTTCTTT. Translation gives CSVEEPLRTEAFF.

The rearrangement links TRBV2 to TRBJ2-2; 10 bases align to TRBD1. The CDR3 is made up of 14 amino acids. Germline V gives CDR1 SNHLY, CDR2 FYNNEI. Losses at the gene ends were 7 bases for V and 5 bases for J; bases not matched to a gene: 4. CDR3 DNA: TGTGCCAGCACAGCGGGACAGGGGACCGGGGAGCTGTTTTTT. Amino acids: CASTAGQGTGELFF. The complete variable domain, with remaining parts taken from reference TRBV2 and TRBJ2-2, reads EPEVTQTPSHQVTQMGQEVILRCVPISNHLYFYWYRQILGQKVEFLVSFYNNEISEKSEIFDDQFSVERPDGSNFTLKIRSTKLEDSAMYFCASTAGQGTGELFFGEGSRLTVL.

This clone appeared once. V is TRBV6-5 and J is TRBJ2-1; D assignment may be TRBD1 or TRBD2 (5 bases each). Trimming removed 2 bases from V and 7 bases from J, with 9 bases in between. Germline V lookup: CDR1 MNHEY, CDR2 SVGAGI. The CDR3 sequence is 13 residues long. CDR3 loop: CASSYQGPNEQFF. The DNA of the CDR3 is TGTGCCAGCAGTTACCAGGGACCTAATGAGCAGTTCTTC.

This chain uses TRBV29-1 with TRBJ2-3; the D gene is possibly TRBD2 (5 bases). Between the trimmed V and J ends, which lost 3 bases and 4 bases, there was a span of 5 bases. Germline V gene data show CDR1 as SQVTM and CDR2 as ANQGSEA. The CDR3 is made up of 11 amino acids. CDR3 bases: TGCAGCGTTGAGGAGGCAGATACGCAGTATTTT. It translates to CSVEEADTQYF.

The chain joins TRBV7-9 to TRBJ2-1; 9 bases match TRBD2. Germline CDR1 SEHNR, CDR2 FQNEAQ (reference sequence). The CDR3 consists of 12 residues. Unmatched junction bases numbered 1, after V lost 1 base and J lost 12 bases. The chain's CDR3 is CASSLGTSAQFF. In DNA, the CDR3 is TGTGCCAGCAGCTTAGGGACTAGCGCGCAGTTCTTC.

This clone was detected only once. This chain uses TRBV7-3 with TRBJ2-2; either TRBD1 or TRBD2 may fit D (5 bases each). CDR1 and CDR2 from the germline V gene are SGHTA and FQGTGA. The V and J ends lost 5 bases and 5 bases respectively, with 18 bases between them. The CDR3 loop spans 16 amino acids. The CDR3 region is CASSRSGTYGTGELFF. The CDR3 DNA is TGTGCCAGCAGCCGGTCCGGGACGTATGGGACCGGGGAGCTGTTTTTT.

The chain links TRBV5-1 to TRBJ2-3, with 14 positions matching TRBD2. The junction had 5 bases not matched to a gene; V was cut back by 0 bases and J by 2 bases. The CDR3 totals 18 residues. The germline V gene encodes CDR1 SGHRS and CDR2 YFSETQ. In DNA form, the CDR3 reads TGCGCCAGCAGCTTGGGACTAGCGGGAGGGCCGTACACAGATACGCAGTATTTT. This codes for CASSLGLAGGPYTDTQYF.